Reported below is one T cell receptor beta chain. Its target is not known. This sample is drawn from a study of identifying expanded T cells in peripheral blood. General study findings and limits: Differentially abundant clones: 0.95 to 1.5 between replicates, approximately 15 at approximately 14 days, approximately 18 at four. Across healthy donors, higher total template counts meant significantly greater roughly 2-week count variance.

The table came from immunoSEQ multiplex PCR; TCRdb's copy has only in-frame clones and leaves some out. The data contain 70,000 to 100,000 clones, about nine tenths of them seen just once; the ten biggest clones take up 3.5% to 5%. Germline values: CDR1 KGHSH, CDR2 LQKENI. V lost 6 bases and J 5 bases, leaving 13 bases between the germline ends. This CDR3 comprises 14 residues. The gene calls are TRBV18 and TRBJ2-2; D may be TRBD1 (6 bases). The clonotype was recovered from a person aged 18 to 70 in good health. Sequenced input: blood. The CDR3 DNA is TGTGCCAGCTCTCAGGACAGATCTACCGGGGAGCTGTTTTTT. This translates into CASSQDRSTGELFF. The full variable domain, its missing parts supplied by reference TRBV18 and TRBJ2-2, is NAGVMQNPRHLVRRRGQEARLRCSPMKGHSHVYWYRQLPEEGLKFMVYLQKENIIDESGMPKERFSAEFPKEGPSILRIQQVVRGDSAAYFCASSQDRSTGELFFGEGSRLTVL.